What follows are 3 T cell receptor beta chains derived from one specimen sequenced in a study of shared clonotypes between healthy human individuals. TCRdb's copy holds only in-frame clones and misses some; the assay was immunoSEQ multiplex PCR. The table has more than 2,000,000 clones, 80% to 95% seen once. Sequencing was carried out using naive CD4+ T cells from PBMCs. This sample's subset: CD45RA+ positively selected. All receptors come from a man aged 18 to 29 in good health. Some clones in this sample may be carry-over from other donors' samples.

The rearrangement uses TRBV5-1 and TRBJ2-1; D is uncertain. The V gene lost 0 bases and the J gene lost 13 bases, with 8 bases spanning the gap. The CDR3 has 11 amino acids. Looked up from germline, CDR1 is SGHRS and CDR2 is YFSETQ. CDR3 sequence reads: CASSLDIAQFF. CDR3 coding DNA: TGCGCCAGCAGCTTGGATATTGCCCAGTTCTTC.

The chain combines TRBV11-3 with TRBJ2-2, with no clear D. CDR1 and CDR2 (germline): SGHNT, YENEEA. The CDR3 is made up of 12 amino acids. V dropped 5 bases and J dropped 4 bases, with 5 bases sitting between them. The CDR3 here is CASSHSTGELFF. CDR3 nucleotides: TGTGCCAGCAGCCACTCCACCGGGGAGCTGTTTTTT.

About this clone itself: Other DNA variants within this sample encode the same CDR3. V gene TRBV5-1 combines with J gene TRBJ2-7; D is possibly TRBD1 or TRBD2 (5 bases each). V was shortened by 4 bases and J by 1 base, with 12 bases between the two germline ends. The CDR3 sequence is 14 residues long. Germline V CDR1 and CDR2: SGHRS, YFSETQ. CDR3 nucleotide sequence: TGCGCCAGCAGCCCGGGGCGTGGTTCCTACGAGCAGTACTTC. Its translation is CASSPGRGSYEQYF. Filled out from reference TRBV5-1 and TRBJ2-7, the complete variable domain reads KAGVTQTPRYLIKTRGQQVTLSCSPISGHRSVSWYQQTPGQGLQFLFEYFSETQRNKGNFPGRFSGRQFSNSRSEMNVSTLELGDSALYLCASSPGRGSYEQYFGPGTRLTVT.